Listed below are T cell receptor beta chains from one sample, sequenced in a study of cytomegalovirus exposure and HLA in healthy donors. The repertoire was sequenced with immunoSEQ multiplex PCR; TCRdb's copy has only in-frame clones and lacks some. The sample lists about 150,000 clones; 55% to 70% were seen once. The specimen sequenced was PBMCs. These receptors were taken from a woman aged 60-75 years in good health and CMV-seropositive. CDR3s include the opening cysteine and the closing phenylalanine or tryptophan. D genes are given only for firm matches. Size values are once, few and many counts, or a class for expanded clones, and some rows have none.

V	size	J	D	DNA	CDR3
TRBV7-7	-	TRBJ2-7	TRBD2	TGTGCCAGCAGCCCCGCGAGTAGCGGGAGCTCATACGAGCAGTACTTC	CASSPASSGSSYEQYF
TRBV10-3	-	TRBJ2-2	TRBD2	TGTGCCATCAGTGACCGTAGCGGGAGGGCCTCCACCGGGGAGCTGTTTTTT	CAISDRSGRASTGELFF
TRBV30	few	TRBJ2-7	TRBD2	TGTGCCTGGACTAGCGGGAGAGCTCGCGAGCAGTACTTC	CAWTSGRAREQYF
TRBV5-1	-	TRBJ1-2	TRBD1	TGCGCCAGCAGCAATACGGGACAGGGGGCTGGTGGCTACACCTTC	CASSNTGQGAGGYTF
TRBV28	-	TRBJ1-2	-	TGTGCCAGCAGCCTCGAGACACAGGGAAACTATGGCTACACCTTC	CASSLETQGNYGYTF
TRBV19	-	TRBJ1-2	-	TGTGCCAGTAGTCCCCAGGGACTTTCTAACTATGGCTACACCTTC	CASSPQGLSNYGYTF
TRBV6-1	-	TRBJ2-5	TRBD2	TGTGCCAGCACCCTGACTAGCGGGAGAAAAGAGACCCAGTACTTC	CASTLTSGRKETQYF
TRBV7-2	-	TRBJ2-3	-	TGTGCCAGCAGCTTAGAAAGCCGGGAGCAGTATTTT	CASSLESREQYF
TRBV29-1	-	TRBJ2-1	TRBD2	TGCAGTGGGGGACTACCAACCTACAATGAGCAGTTCTTC	CSGGLPTYNEQFF
TRBV9	-	TRBJ1-3	-	TGTGCCAGCAGCGTAACCGGTCGCAACTCTGGAAACACCATATATTTT	CASSVTGRNSGNTIYF
TRBV7-3	once	TRBJ2-2	-	TGTGCCAGCAGCTTAAACGCGGGCACCGGGGAGCTGTTTTTT	CASSLNAGTGELFF
TRBV4-3	-	TRBJ2-3	-	TGCGCCAGCAGCCAAGGACAGTCGCCCACAGATACGCAGTATTTT	CASSQGQSPTDTQYF
TRBV5-6	few	TRBJ2-3	-	TGTGCCAGCAGCTTTCAGAGCACAGATACGCAGTATTTT	CASSFQSTDTQYF
TRBV28	-	TRBJ2-7	TRBD1	TGTGCCAGCAGCCGGGACAGGGGATACGAGCAGTACTTC	CASSRDRGYEQYF
TRBV5-6	-	TRBJ1-5	TRBD1	TGTGCCAGCAGCTTGTATTCAGGGGGCTATATTCAGCCCCAGCATTTT	CASSLYSGGYIQPQHF
TRBV2	-	TRBJ1-2	TRBD1	TGTGCCAGCACCAACCGGGGACAGTCAGAATATGGCTACACCTTC	CASTNRGQSEYGYTF
TRBV4-1	-	TRBJ2-1	-	TGCGCCAGCAGCCAAGGGAGCGGTCACTACAATGAGCAGTTCTTC	CASSQGSGHYNEQFF
TRBV18	-	TRBJ1-1	-	TGTGCCAGCTCACCATCCCCAGGTGAAGCTTTCTTT	CASSPSPGEAFF
TRBV29-1	few	TRBJ2-2	TRBD2	TGCAGCGTCCTCCTTTTAGCGGGGAACACCGGGGAGCTGTTTTTT	CSVLLLAGNTGELFF
TRBV9	medium-sized	TRBJ2-3	-	TGTGCCAGCAGCGTATTCTTGGGAGCGGAGACAGATACGCAGTATTTT	CASSVFLGAETDTQYF
TRBV9	-	TRBJ1-4	-	TGTGCCAGCAGCGTAGCTGGTCAGGATGAAAAACTGTTTTTT	CASSVAGQDEKLFF
TRBV9	-	TRBJ2-5	TRBD2	TGTGCCAGCAGCGTAGTCGGCGGGAGTGAGACCCAGTACTTC	CASSVVGGSETQYF